The 24 T cell receptor beta chains in this list originate from one sample, sequenced in a study of blood T cells in healthy people across ages. A second PCR of 7 to 11 cycles used a sample-barcoded 5' primer and a J-beta primer mix. MiXCR, applied by TCRdb to the 5' RACE reads, yields one record per CDR3 protein. The repertoire consists of some 1.7 million distinct CDR3 sequences, with roughly 30% occurring once and the leading ten covering 7.7%. Sequenced sample: blood. The receptors shown here come from a woman in her 30s in good health.

About this clonotype itself: An end of the junction differs from the germline gene, which may be a read error. CDR3 DNA sequence: TGCGCCAGCAACTTGGCGACAGGTTCCTACAATGAGCAGTTCTTC. Its translation is CASNLATGSYNEQFF. V usage is TRBV5-1 and J usage is TRBJ2-1; TRBD1 might be the D (6 bases). Per the germline V gene, CDR1 is SGHRS and CDR2 is YFSETQ. This CDR3 comprises 15 residues.

This sequence joins TRBV5-1 and TRBJ1-2, with D uncertain. The germline gives CDR1 SGHRS, CDR2 YFSETQ. V lost 3 bases and J 0 bases, leaving 9 bases between the germline ends. The CDR3 consists of 14 residues. In DNA, the CDR3 is TGCGCCAGCAGCTCGGAGGGTTCTAACTATGGCTACACCTTC. Translation gives CASSSEGSNYGYTF.

This clonotype has only a few counts. V gene TRBV6-5 combines with J gene TRBJ1-5; D unresolved. Per the germline V gene, CDR1 is MNHEY and CDR2 is SVGAGI. The CDR3 spans 13 residues. V was shortened by 6 bases and J by 10 bases, with 16 bases between the two germline ends. The CDR3 DNA follows: TGTGCCAGCAGCAGAGACCCCGAGGCTCCCCAGCATTTT. Its translation is CASSRDPEAPQHF.

The chain recombines TRBV5-5 with TRBJ2-1, with 12 nucleotides matching TRBD1. Germline trimming cut 0 bases from V and 6 bases from J; bases unmatched to any gene: 1. The germline V gene encodes CDR1 SGHKS and CDR2 YYEKEE (reference sequence). The CDR3 totals 15 residues. CDR3 nucleotide sequence: TGTGCCAGCAGCTTGGGGGACAGGGGGCGCAATGAGCAGTTCTTC. As protein: CASSLGDRGRNEQFF.

V gene TRBV5-5 combines with J gene TRBJ2-2; D is perhaps TRBD1 (5 bases). The CDR3 length is 15 residues. Trimming pared 1 base from V and 8 bases from J, leaving 15 bases between. CDR1 and CDR2 (germline): SGHKS, YYEKEE (reference sequence). The CDR3 DNA follows: TGTGCCAGCAGCTTGATCCCAGGGATGGTAGGGGAGCTGTTTTTT. Its translation: CASSLIPGMVGELFF.

This clonotype was observed at least ten times. The chain employs TRBV7-2 and TRBJ2-7; D gene uncertain. Looked up from germline, CDR1 is SGHTA and CDR2 is FQGNSA. The CDR3 is made up of 11 amino acids. V was trimmed by 5 bases and J by 7 bases, leaving 9 bases between them. Here the CDR3 reads CASSPSSEQYF. CDR3 nucleotide sequence: TGTGCCAGCAGCCCTTCGTCGGAGCAGTACTTC.

The table lists this clonotype with many counts. The chain employs TRBV7-2 and TRBJ1-2, with D possibly being TRBD1 (6 bases). The CDR3 is 17 residues long. The V and J ends lost 1 base and 7 bases respectively, with 22 bases between them. Per germline, CDR1 SGHTA and CDR2 FQGNSA. This CDR3 reads CASSLVLGGAIRGGYTF. The CDR3 nucleotides read TGTGCCAGCAGCTTAGTTTTGGGGGGGGCGATAAGGGGTGGCTACACCTTC. The full variable domain, in which reference TRBV7-2 and TRBJ1-2 provide the parts outside the CDR3, is GAGVSQSPSNKVTEKGKDVELRCDPISGHTALYWYRQSLGQGLEFLIYFQGNSAPDKSGLPSDRFSAERTGGSVSTLTIQRTQQEDSAVYLCASSLVLGGAIRGGYTFGSGTRLTVV.

As for this clonotype: One end of the junction fails to match germline, which may point to a read error. The CDR3 DNA follows: TGTGCCACCAGTGCCCCACTAGTCGGGCAGTTCTTC. Its protein is CATSAPLVGQFF. The chain joins TRBV10-3 to TRBJ2-1; D is perhaps TRBD2 (5 bases). There are 12 residues in the CDR3. CDR1 is ENHRY and CDR2 is SYGVKD in the germline V gene.

This clonotype has more than one count but fewer than ten. The chain is built from TRBV4-3 and TRBJ1-2, with TRBD1 identical over 9 bases. The J segment lost 8 bases and the V segment lost 0 bases, leaving 4 bases of the junction unmatched. This CDR3 region has 14 residues. Germline V gene lookup returns CDR1 LGHNA and CDR2 YSLEER. This CDR3 reads CASSQDGTGKGYTF. The CDR3, as DNA: TGCGCCAGCAGCCAAGATGGGACAGGGAAAGGCTACACCTTC.

This clonotype was observed many times. This chain joins TRBV28 and TRBJ2-1; D not resolved. This CDR3 spans 12 amino acids. Germline lookup yields CDR1 MDHEN and CDR2 SYDVKM. Trimming left V 6 bases short and J 7 bases short, with 10 bases between. This CDR3 reads CASSPWRNEQFF. CDR3 DNA: TGTGCCAGCAGCCCGTGGCGAAATGAGCAGTTCTTC.

This clonotype was seen a handful of times. The V gene is TRBV7-3, the J gene TRBJ2-5, with D tentatively TRBD1 or TRBD2 (8 bases each). The ends were cut back, 5 bases at V and 7 bases at J, with 20 bases in the middle. Germline CDR1 reads SGHTA; CDR2 reads FQGTGA. The CDR3 is 15 amino acids. CDR3 DNA sequence: TGTGCCAGCAGCAAAACCCAGGGGGCGGGGGGGACCCAGTACTTC. It yields the protein CASSKTQGAGGTQYF.

This clonotype was counted a few times. The chain carries TRBV2 and TRBJ1-2; D gene uncertain. CDR3 size: 13 residues. CDR1 and CDR2 (germline): SNHLY, FYNNEI. V was clipped by 10 bases and J by 5 bases, with 17 bases between them. The chain's CDR3 is CATIVDPFYGYTF. The CDR3 DNA sequence: TGTGCCACCATTGTGGACCCGTTTTATGGCTACACCTTC.

The V and J genes are TRBV6-2 or TRBV6-3 and TRBJ2-1, with 10 bases matching TRBD2. CDR1 MNHEY and CDR2 SVGEGT come from the germline V gene. The CDR3 loop spans 17 amino acids. With V trimmed by 7 bases and J by 3 bases, 12 bases remained unmatched. CDR3 in amino acids: CASNLLAGGPDYNEQFF. The CDR3 bases are TGTGCCAGCAACCTTTTAGCGGGGGGACCTGACTACAATGAGCAGTTCTTC.

This clonotype was detected ten times or more. The chain employs TRBV12-3 or TRBV12-4 and TRBJ1-2; 10 nucleotides line up with TRBD1. The junction had 3 bases not matched to a gene; V was cut back by 3 bases and J by 5 bases. The CDR3 consists of 14 residues. This chain's CDR3 is CASSLGTGEYGYTF. In DNA form, the CDR3 reads TGTGCCAGCAGTTTGGGGACAGGGGAATATGGCTACACCTTC.

This clonotype has more than one count but fewer than ten. The chain joins TRBV12-3 or TRBV12-4 to TRBJ1-1; perhaps TRBD1 as D (5 bases). This CDR3 comprises 13 residues. V lost 7 bases to trimming and J lost 0 bases, with 9 bases between them. For the CDR3, the DNA is TGTGCCAGCACGGCAGGGATGAACACTGAAGCTTTCTTT. Translated: CASTAGMNTEAFF.

The V call is TRBV2, the J call TRBJ1-5, with TRBD1 as a possible D gene (5 bases). The germline V and J ends were trimmed by 1 base and 4 bases, with 20 bases remaining between them. Germline V lookup: CDR1 SNHLY, CDR2 FYNNEI. The CDR3 extends over 18 amino acids. The CDR3 reads CASSEEVTGGRVNQPQHF. CDR3 DNA sequence: TGTGCCAGCAGTGAAGAGGTGACGGGGGGAAGGGTTAATCAGCCCCAGCATTTT.

This chain connects TRBV6-6 to TRBJ2-3, with D hard to call. Trimming took 10 bases from V and 1 from J, leaving 9 bases between them. The CDR3 has 12 amino acids. CDR1 MNHNY and CDR2 SVGAGI come from the germline V gene (reference sequence). CDR3 residues: CATCDGTDTQYF. The DNA of the CDR3 is TGTGCCACGTGTGACGGCACAGATACGCAGTATTTT.

The V call is TRBV12-3 or TRBV12-4, the J call TRBJ2-1; D is possibly TRBD1 or TRBD2 (7 bases each). V shed 3 bases and J shed 6 bases, with 15 bases lying between them. The CDR3 spans 15 residues. CDR3 DNA: TGTGCCAGCAGTTTTTTCGCCAGGGGGGGCAATGAGCAGTTCTTC. It specifies CASSFFARGGNEQFF.

The chain links TRBV29-1 to TRBJ2-2, with D unclear. With 5 bases removed from V and 3 bases from J, the gap between germline ends came to 7 bases. This CDR3 has 12 amino acids. Germline loops: CDR1 SQVTM, CDR2 ANQGSEA. The CDR3 nucleotides read TGCAGCGTTACTTCTTACACCGGGGAGCTGTTTTTT. It encodes CSVTSYTGELFF.

The genes are TRBV4-1 and TRBJ1-3; 7 nucleotides match TRBD1. This CDR3 has 21 amino acids. The trim removed 5 bases at V and 0 bases at J, leaving 22 bases unmatched. Germline V gene sequence: CDR1 MGHRA, CDR2 YSYEKL. The DNA of the CDR3 is TGCGCCAGCAGCTCAAGAATGCCAAGGGATCCGGGACAGCGCTCTGGAAACACCATATATTTT. It codes for CASSSRMPRDPGQRSGNTIYF.

This clonotype was observed many times. This rearrangement joins TRBV28 to TRBJ2-4; D possibly matches TRBD1 or TRBD2 (5 bases each). Germline V gene lookup returns CDR1 MDHEN and CDR2 SYDVKM. Trimming took 7 bases from V and 9 from J, leaving 22 bases between them. The CDR3 spans 15 residues. The DNA of the CDR3 is TGTGCCAGCACTGGACGGGCTCGGGGCCTGGGCATTCAGTACTTC. It is translated as CASTGRARGLGIQYF.

This clonotype was picked up many times. The chain links TRBV7-2 to TRBJ2-1, with TRBD1 matching 9 bases. The germline CDR1 and CDR2 sequences are SGHTA and FQGNSA. The CDR3 is made up of 14 amino acids. J was trimmed by 4 bases and V by 5 bases; bases with no gene match: 3. CDR3 amino acids: CASSPDRGYNEQFF. The CDR3, as DNA: TGTGCCAGCAGCCCGGACAGGGGTTACAATGAGCAGTTCTTC.

Many counts were recorded for this clonotype. The chain combines TRBV18 with TRBJ2-7; TRBD1 aligns across 8 bases. Germline V lookup: CDR1 KGHSH, CDR2 LQKENI. After removal of 2 bases from V and 0 bases from J, the junction contained 6 bases not matched to a gene. The CDR3 totals 16 residues. The CDR3 DNA sequence: TGTGCCAGCTCACCAGGACAGGGACGGGGCTCCTACGAGCAGTACTTC. As protein: CASSPGQGRGSYEQYF.

This clonotype was picked up many times. The CDR3 region is CASSLALAGKYNEQFF. The CDR3 DNA sequence: TGTGCCAGCAGCTTAGCGCTAGCGGGGAAGTACAATGAGCAGTTCTTC. The chain joins TRBV7-6 to TRBJ2-1; 9 nucleotides align to TRBD2. The germline CDR1 and CDR2 sequences are SGHVS and FNYEAQ. The CDR3 totals 16 residues. The J segment lost 4 bases and the V segment lost 0 bases, leaving 4 bases of the junction unmatched.